The 21 T cell receptor beta chains listed next were all sequenced from one sample in a study of early T cells in non-severe SARS-CoV-2 infection. TCRdb re-analysed the 5' RACE reads in MiXCR, keeping a single row per CDR3 protein. The repertoire holds 37,000 or so distinct CDR3 sequences, with more than 5.5% as singletons. The source material was whole blood. The receptors stem from an adult who was a healthcare worker with PCR-confirmed SARS-CoV-2 infection or an uninfected control (not recorded which).

The chain has TRBV27 and TRBJ2-2; 9 nucleotides agree with TRBD1. The CDR3 contains 14 residues. Trimming removed 7 bases from V and 5 bases from J; junction bases left unmatched: 5. Germline CDR1 MNHEY, CDR2 SMNVEV (reference sequence). The CDR3 sequence is CASTTGGKTGELFF. In DNA form, the CDR3 reads TGTGCCAGCACGACAGGGGGAAAAACCGGGGAGCTGTTTTTT.

Many counts were recorded for this clonotype. The rearrangement uses TRBV11-3 and TRBJ2-1; D uncertain. In germline, CDR1 is SGHNT, CDR2 YENEEA. CDR3 length: 14 amino acids. V was trimmed by 3 bases and J by 13 bases, leaving 19 bases between them. In DNA, the CDR3 is TGTGCCAGCAGCTTCTCGCCCGGAGAGGTAGAACAGTTCTTC. Amino acid sequence: CASSFSPGEVEQFF.

Many counts were recorded for this clonotype. This sequence joins TRBV4-2 and TRBJ2-2; 10 bases fit TRBD2. The CDR3 sequence is 17 residues long. V trimming: 4 bases; J trimming: 5 bases; junction bases outside the gene matches: 10. Germline CDR1 LGHNA, CDR2 YNFKEQ. The CDR3 here is CASSPSPLAGRTGELFF. The CDR3 DNA reads as TGTGCCAGCAGCCCTTCTCCACTAGCGGGAAGAACCGGGGAGCTGTTTTTT.

This rearrangement joins TRBV19 to TRBJ1-1; D gene ambiguous. The CDR3 is 13 residues long. V lost 5 bases and J lost 1, with 8 bases in between. The germline V gene encodes CDR1 LNHDA and CDR2 SQIVND (reference sequence). The CDR3 is CASSFSENTEAFF. DNA of the CDR3: TGTGCCAGTAGTTTTTCCGAGAACACTGAAGCTTTCTTT.

This clonotype was seen repeatedly, ten times or more. The V and J genes are TRBV12-3 or TRBV12-4 and TRBJ1-1; a weak D match, TRBD1 (6 bases). The V end lost 7 bases, the J end lost 3 bases, and 15 bases lay between the germline ends. CDR3 length: 14 residues. CDR3 loop: CASIQGGGDTEAFF. In nucleotides, the CDR3 is TGTGCCAGCATCCAAGGGGGGGGAGACACTGAAGCTTTCTTT.

By sample fraction, this clonotype is medium-sized (0.01 to 0.1%). J is TRBJ1-1 and V is TRBV23-1, with 8 bases that match TRBD1. TRBV23-1 is an open reading frame, and its role is uncertain. The trim removed 0 bases at V and 3 bases at J, leaving 0 bases unmatched. The length of the CDR3 is 14 residues. In DNA form, the CDR3 reads TGCGCCAGCAGTCAATCGGACAGGGACACTGAAGCTTTCTTT. Its translation is CASSQSDRDTEAFF.

This clonotype was seen at least ten times. The CDR3 loop is CASSEGGFTDTQYF. As DNA, the CDR3 is TGTGCCAGCAGTGAAGGGGGGTTCACAGATACGCAGTATTTT. The V gene is TRBV2, the J gene TRBJ2-3; D possibly matches TRBD1 or TRBD2 (5 bases each). The V end lost 1 base, the J end lost 2 bases, and 7 bases lay between the germline ends. CDR1 SNHLY and CDR2 FYNNEI come from the germline V gene. CDR3 length: 14 amino acids.

Remarks on this clonotype: Being one base from a much bigger clone, this may be a read error. The CDR3 DNA reads as TGTGCCAGCGGCTTACTTCCCGGGGAGCTGTTTTTT. Its protein product is CASGLLPGELFF. The rearrangement links TRBV7-3 to TRBJ2-2; D gene ambiguous. CDR1 and CDR2 (germline): SGHTA, FQGTGA. The CDR3 consists of 12 residues.

This clonotype was found many times. The chain carries TRBV6-5 and TRBJ1-2; possible D gene TRBD1, 6 bases. Germline loops: CDR1 MNHEY, CDR2 SVGAGI. This CDR3 contains 14 residues. The V end lost 5 bases, the J end lost 6 bases, and 16 bases lay between the germline ends. The CDR3 reads CASSPTTGGHGYTF. The CDR3 nucleotides are TGTGCCAGCAGTCCAACGACAGGCGGACATGGCTACACCTTC.

This clonotype was observed at least ten times. The J gene is TRBJ2-3, the V gene TRBV20-1; 9 nucleotides match TRBD2. The CDR3 is made up of 14 amino acids. Germline V gives CDR1 DFQATT, CDR2 SNEGSKA (reference sequence). With 6 bases clipped from V and 6 bases from J, the junction kept 10 bases outside the gene matches. As DNA, the CDR3 is TGCAGTGCAATAGCGGGAGCACCAGGGGATACGCAGTATTTT. Its translation is CSAIAGAPGDTQYF.

This clonotype was seen at least ten times. The chain is built from TRBV11-2 and TRBJ1-1; D unclear. Deletions cut 5 bases from V and 1 base from J, with 8 bases between. CDR3 length: 13 residues. The germline gives CDR1 SGHAT, CDR2 FQNNGV. The CDR3 loop is CASSTQRNTEAFF. CDR3 nucleotides: TGTGCCAGCAGCACTCAGAGGAACACTGAAGCTTTCTTT.

This clonotype was observed many times. The rearrangement uses TRBV7-8 and TRBJ1-2; D gene uncertain. The V end lost 0 bases, the J end lost 7 bases, and 6 bases lay between the germline ends. The CDR3 loop spans 12 amino acids. CDR1 and CDR2 from the germline V gene are SGHVS and FQNEAQ. The CDR3 DNA reads as TGTGCCAGCAGCTTAGCGCAGGCTGGCTACACCTTC. Translated, it gives CASSLAQAGYTF. Based on the CDR3 plus reference TRBV7-8 and TRBJ1-2, the full variable domain is GAGVSQSPRYKVAKRGQDVALRCDPISGHVSLFWYQQALGQGPEFLTYFQNEAQLDKSGLPSDRFFAERPEGSVSTLKIQRTQQEDSAVYLCASSLAQAGYTFGSGTRLTVV.

This clonotype was seen ten or more times. The chain links TRBV20-1 to TRBJ2-7, with TRBD2 matching over 13 bases. The germline V gene encodes CDR1 DFQATT and CDR2 SNEGSKA (reference sequence). Germline trimming cut 4 bases from V and 1 base from J; bases unmatched to any gene: 1. The CDR3 runs 14 residues. The CDR3 loop reads CSAILAGGSYEQYF. The CDR3 bases are TGCAGTGCTATACTAGCGGGAGGGTCCTACGAGCAGTACTTC.

This clonotype has a count of ten or more. This rearrangement joins TRBV20-1 to TRBJ2-7, with 7 bases matching TRBD1. The CDR3 sequence is 15 residues long. CDR1 is DFQATT, CDR2 SNEGSKA, per germline (reference sequence). V dropped 2 bases and J dropped 3; count of bases not matched to a gene: 10. DNA for the CDR3: TGCAGTGCTAGAAAAAGTGGGACAGAAATCTACGAGCAGTACTTC. Translated, it gives CSARKSGTEIYEQYF.

This clonotype was observed many times. The chain joins TRBV27 to TRBJ2-7, with 10 bases identical to TRBD2. The V gene end was trimmed by 5 bases and the J gene end by 0 bases; junction bases not matched to a gene: 7. CDR3 length: 16 residues. Germline V gene sequence: CDR1 MNHEY, CDR2 SMNVEV (reference sequence). As DNA, the CDR3 is TGTGCCAGCAGTGCGGGACTAGCGCAGGCCTCCTACGAGCAGTACTTC. This translates into CASSAGLAQASYEQYF.

Concerning this clonotype itself: This clone may be a read error of a much larger clone one base away. The chain joins TRBV28 to TRBJ1-2; 8 nucleotides align to TRBD1. The CDR3 has 16 residues. CDR1 is MDHEN, CDR2 SYDVKM, per germline. DNA of the CDR3: TGTGTCAGTACCCTAGGGACCGAGGACAGGGCCTATGGCTACACCTTC. It specifies CVSTLGTEDRAYGYTF.

This clonotype was observed many times. The chain's CDR3 is CASSITVDTEAFF. DNA for the CDR3: TGTGCCAGTAGTATTACGGTGGACACTGAAGCTTTCTTT. The chain employs TRBV19 and TRBJ1-1; no reliable D call. In germline, CDR1 is LNHDA, CDR2 SQIVND (reference sequence). V shed 3 bases and J shed 3 bases, with 8 bases lying between them. CDR3 size: 13 residues.

V and J are TRBV6-6 and TRBJ1-2, with 7 bases that match TRBD1. V was clipped by 2 bases and J by 4 bases; unmatched bases: 1. This CDR3 region has 13 residues. Germline V gene data show CDR1 as MNHNY and CDR2 as SVGAGI (reference sequence). CDR3 residues: CASSYRDSYGYTF. The DNA for the CDR3 is TGTGCCAGCAGTTACAGGGACAGCTATGGCTACACCTTC.

The CDR3 here is CASSEVDGDTGELFF. The CDR3 DNA follows: TGTGCCAGCAGTGAAGTCGACGGGGACACCGGGGAGCTGTTTTTT. This chain uses TRBV6-1 with TRBJ2-2; D is perhaps TRBD2 (5 bases). Germline V CDR1 and CDR2: MNHNS, SASEGT. Between the trimmed V and J ends, which lost 1 base and 3 bases, there was a span of 9 bases. This CDR3 has 15 amino acids.

In its sample, this clonotype was seen many times. The J gene is TRBJ2-7, the V gene TRBV20-1; 7 bases align to TRBD1. Trimming cost V 0 bases and J 4 bases; bases outside gene matches: 9. This CDR3 spans 15 amino acids. CDR1 DFQATT and CDR2 SNEGSKA come from the germline V gene (reference sequence). The CDR3 nucleotides are TGCAGTGCTAGAGATTCCACGGGACAGCTTTACGAGCAGTACTTC. Translation gives CSARDSTGQLYEQYF.

This chain uses TRBV7-9 with TRBJ2-1, with 8 bases identical to TRBD2. V lost 3 bases, J lost 5 bases, and 3 bases stayed unmatched. This CDR3 is built from 14 residues. The V gene's germline CDR1 is SEHNR and CDR2 FQNEAQ (reference sequence). The CDR3 DNA is TGTGCCAGCAGCTTTAGCGGGACGAACAATGAGCAGTTCTTC. Its protein is CASSFSGTNNEQFF.